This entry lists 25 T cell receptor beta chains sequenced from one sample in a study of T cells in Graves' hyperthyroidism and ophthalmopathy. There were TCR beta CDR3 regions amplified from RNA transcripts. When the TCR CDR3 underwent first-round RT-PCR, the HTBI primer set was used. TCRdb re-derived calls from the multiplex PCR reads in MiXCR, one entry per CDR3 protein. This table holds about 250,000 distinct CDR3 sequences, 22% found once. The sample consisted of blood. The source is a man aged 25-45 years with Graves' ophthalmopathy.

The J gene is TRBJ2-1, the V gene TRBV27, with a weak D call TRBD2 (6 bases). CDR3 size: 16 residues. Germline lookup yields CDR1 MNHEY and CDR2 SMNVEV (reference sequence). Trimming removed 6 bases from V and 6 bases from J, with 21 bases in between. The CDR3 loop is CASRSVGSGFFNEQFF. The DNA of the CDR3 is TGTGCCAGCAGGTCCGTTGGCAGCGGGTTCTTCAATGAGCAGTTCTTC.

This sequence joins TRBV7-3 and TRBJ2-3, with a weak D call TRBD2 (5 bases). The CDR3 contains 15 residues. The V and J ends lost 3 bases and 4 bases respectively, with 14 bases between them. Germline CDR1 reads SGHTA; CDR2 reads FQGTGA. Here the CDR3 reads CASSLGLLESDTQYF. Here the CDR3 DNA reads TGTGCCAGCAGCTTGGGTCTACTAGAGTCAGATACGCAGTATTTT.

The CDR3 spells CASSLTQRGIANEQFF. CDR3 DNA sequence: TGTGCCAGCAGCTTAACCCAGCGGGGGATTGCGAATGAGCAGTTCTTC. The chain combines TRBV7-3 with TRBJ2-1; 8 bases agree with TRBD2. The J segment lost 7 bases and the V segment lost 0 bases, leaving 8 bases of the junction unmatched. Germline V gives CDR1 SGHTA, CDR2 FQGTGA. The CDR3 contains 16 residues. Drawing the rest from reference TRBV7-3 and TRBJ2-1, the complete variable domain is GAGVSQTPSNKVTEKGKYVELRCDPISGHTALYWYRQSLGQGPEFLIYFQGTGAADDSGLPNDRFFAVRPEGSVSTLKIQRTERGDSAVYLCASSLTQRGIANEQFFGPGTRLTVL.

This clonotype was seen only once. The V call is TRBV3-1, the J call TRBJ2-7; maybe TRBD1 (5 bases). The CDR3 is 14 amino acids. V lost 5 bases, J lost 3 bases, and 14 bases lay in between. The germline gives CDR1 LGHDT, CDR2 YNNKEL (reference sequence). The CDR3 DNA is TGTGCCAGCAGCAAAACAGGTTACCGCTACGAGCAGTACTTC. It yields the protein CASSKTGYRYEQYF.

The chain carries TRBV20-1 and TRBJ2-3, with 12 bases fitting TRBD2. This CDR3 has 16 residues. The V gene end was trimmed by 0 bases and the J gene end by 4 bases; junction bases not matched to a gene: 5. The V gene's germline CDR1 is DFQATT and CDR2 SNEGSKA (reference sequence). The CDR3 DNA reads TGCAGTGCTAGAGATCGACTAGCGGGAGTTCCAGATACGCAGTATTTT. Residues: CSARDRLAGVPDTQYF.

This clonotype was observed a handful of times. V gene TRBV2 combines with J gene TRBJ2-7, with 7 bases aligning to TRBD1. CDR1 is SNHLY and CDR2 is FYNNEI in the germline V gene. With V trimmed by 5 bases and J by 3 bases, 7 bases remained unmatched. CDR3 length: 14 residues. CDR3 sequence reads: CASSLDRSIYEQYF. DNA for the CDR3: TGTGCCAGCAGTTTGGACAGGTCAATCTACGAGCAGTACTTC. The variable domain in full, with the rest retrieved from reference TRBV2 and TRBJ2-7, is EPEVTQTPSHQVTQMGQEVILRCVPISNHLYFYWYRQILGQKVEFLVSFYNNEISEKSEIFDDQFSVERPDGSNFTLKIRSTKLEDSAMYFCASSLDRSIYEQYFGPGTRLTVT.

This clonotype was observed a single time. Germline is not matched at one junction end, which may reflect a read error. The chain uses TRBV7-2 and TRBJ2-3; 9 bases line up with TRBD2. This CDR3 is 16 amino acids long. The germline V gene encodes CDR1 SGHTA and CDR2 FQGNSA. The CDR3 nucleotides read TGTGCCAGCAGCTTAACCAGCGGGAGGTCCACAGATACGCGGTATTTT. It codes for CASSLTSGRSTDTRYF.

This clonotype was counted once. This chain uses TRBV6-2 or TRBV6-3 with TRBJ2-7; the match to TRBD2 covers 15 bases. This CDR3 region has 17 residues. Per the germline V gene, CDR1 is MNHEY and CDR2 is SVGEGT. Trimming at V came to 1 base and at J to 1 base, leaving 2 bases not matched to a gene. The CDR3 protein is CASSYFGLAGGSYEQYF. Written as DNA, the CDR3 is TGTGCCAGCAGTTACTTTGGACTAGCGGGAGGGTCCTACGAGCAGTACTTC.

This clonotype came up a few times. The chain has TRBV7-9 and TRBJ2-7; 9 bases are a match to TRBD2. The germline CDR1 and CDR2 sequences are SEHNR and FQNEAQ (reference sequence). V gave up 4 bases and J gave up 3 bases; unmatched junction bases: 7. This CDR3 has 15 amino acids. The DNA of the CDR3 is TGTGCCAGCAGCTCGCCGGGACTAGCAGTCTACGAGCAGTACTTC. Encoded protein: CASSSPGLAVYEQYF.

The CDR3 sequence is CASSDGGRSGNTIYF. Written as DNA, the CDR3 is TGTGCCAGCAGTGATGGGGGGAGGTCCGGAAACACCATATATTTT. The chain recombines TRBV28 with TRBJ1-3; weak D call: TRBD1 (5 bases). Deletions cut 5 bases from V and 4 bases from J, with 15 bases between. This CDR3 has 15 amino acids. In germline, CDR1 is MDHEN, CDR2 SYDVKM.

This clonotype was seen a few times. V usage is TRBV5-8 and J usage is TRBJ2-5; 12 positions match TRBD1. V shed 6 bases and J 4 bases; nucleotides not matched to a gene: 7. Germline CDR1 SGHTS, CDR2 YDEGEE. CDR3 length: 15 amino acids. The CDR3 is CASTTGQGAGETQYF. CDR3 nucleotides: TGTGCCAGCACGACGGGACAGGGGGCCGGAGAGACCCAGTACTTC.

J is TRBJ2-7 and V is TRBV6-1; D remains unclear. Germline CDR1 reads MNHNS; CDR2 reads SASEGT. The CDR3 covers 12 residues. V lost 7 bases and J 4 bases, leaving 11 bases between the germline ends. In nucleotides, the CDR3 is TGTGCCAGCACCGCAGTAGAATACGAGCAGTACTTC. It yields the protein CASTAVEYEQYF.

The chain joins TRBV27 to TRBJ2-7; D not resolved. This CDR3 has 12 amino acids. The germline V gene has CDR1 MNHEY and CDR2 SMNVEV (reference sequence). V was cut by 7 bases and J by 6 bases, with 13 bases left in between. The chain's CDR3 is CASKFLKGEQYF. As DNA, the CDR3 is TGTGCCAGCAAATTCTTAAAAGGCGAGCAGTACTTC.

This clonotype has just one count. CDR3 amino acids: CASSPGTSGRLVNTGELFF. The CDR3, as DNA: TGCGCCAGCAGCCCTGGGACTAGCGGGAGACTAGTAAACACCGGGGAGCTGTTTTTT. This chain uses TRBV5-1 with TRBJ2-2; 14 nucleotides match TRBD2. The CDR3 is 19 amino acids. CDR1 is SGHRS, CDR2 YFSETQ, per germline. V lost 4 bases to trimming and J lost 2 bases; unmatched junction nucleotides: 10.

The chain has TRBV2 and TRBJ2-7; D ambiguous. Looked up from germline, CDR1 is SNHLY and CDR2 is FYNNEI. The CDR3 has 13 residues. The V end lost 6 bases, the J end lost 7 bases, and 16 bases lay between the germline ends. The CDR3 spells CASSPSSGREQYF. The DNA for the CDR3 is TGTGCCAGCAGCCCATCCTCGGGTCGGGAGCAGTACTTC.

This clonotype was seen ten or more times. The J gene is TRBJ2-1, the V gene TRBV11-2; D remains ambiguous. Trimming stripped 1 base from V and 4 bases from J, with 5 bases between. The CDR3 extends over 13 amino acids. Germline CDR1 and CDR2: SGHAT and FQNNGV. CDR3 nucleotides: TGTGCCAGCAGCTTAGGGCAGTACAATGAGCAGTTCTTC. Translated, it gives CASSLGQYNEQFF.

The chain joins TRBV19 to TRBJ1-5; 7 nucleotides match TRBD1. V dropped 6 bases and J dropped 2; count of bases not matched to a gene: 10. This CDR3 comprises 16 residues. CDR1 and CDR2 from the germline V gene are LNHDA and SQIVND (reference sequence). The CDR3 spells CASSLTHRGGNQPQHF. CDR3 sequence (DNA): TGTGCCAGTAGCCTAACCCACAGGGGAGGCAATCAGCCCCAGCATTTT. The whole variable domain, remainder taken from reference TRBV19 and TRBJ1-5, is DGGITQSPKYLFRKEGQNVTLSCEQNLNHDAMYWYRQDPGQGLRLIYYSQIVNDFQKGDIAEGYSVSREKKESFPLTVTSAQKNPTAFYLCASSLTHRGGNQPQHFGDGTRLSIL.

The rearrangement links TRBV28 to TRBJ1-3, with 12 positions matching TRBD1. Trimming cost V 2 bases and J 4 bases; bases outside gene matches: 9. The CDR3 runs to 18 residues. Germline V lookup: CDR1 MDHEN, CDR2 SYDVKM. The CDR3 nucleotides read TGTGCCAGCAGTTTACAAGGGGGACAGGGGGCGAGAGGAAACACCATATATTTT. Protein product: CASSLQGGQGARGNTIYF.

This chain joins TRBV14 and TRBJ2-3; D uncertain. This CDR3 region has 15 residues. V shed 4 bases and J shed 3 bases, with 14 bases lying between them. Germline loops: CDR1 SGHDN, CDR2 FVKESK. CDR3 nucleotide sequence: TGTGCCAGCAGCCGACCCGGATTCCGTACAGATACGCAGTATTTT. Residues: CASSRPGFRTDTQYF.

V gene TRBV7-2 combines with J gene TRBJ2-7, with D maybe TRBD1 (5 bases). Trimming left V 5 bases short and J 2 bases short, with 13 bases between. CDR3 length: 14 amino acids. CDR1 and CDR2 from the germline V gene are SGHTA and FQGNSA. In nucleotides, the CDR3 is TGTGCCAGCAGCCATGGGGCATCCACCTACGAGCAGTACTTC. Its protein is CASSHGASTYEQYF.

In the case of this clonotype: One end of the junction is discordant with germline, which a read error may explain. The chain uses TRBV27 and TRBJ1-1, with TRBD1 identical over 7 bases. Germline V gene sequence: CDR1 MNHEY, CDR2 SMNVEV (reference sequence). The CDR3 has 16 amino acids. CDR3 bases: TGTGCCAGCAGTTTCGAGGGGGCGAAGCTGAACACTGAGGCTTTCTTT. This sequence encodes CASSFEGAKLNTEAFF.

CDR3 loop: CAWSRGGQGDTQYF. In nucleotides, the CDR3 is TGTGCCTGGTCTCGGGGGGGGCAGGGAGATACGCAGTATTTT. The V call is TRBV30, the J call TRBJ2-3, with 8 nucleotides matching TRBD2. Per germline, CDR1 GTSNPN and CDR2 SVGIG (reference sequence). V lost 5 bases to trimming and J lost 5 bases; unmatched junction nucleotides: 9. The CDR3 totals 14 residues.

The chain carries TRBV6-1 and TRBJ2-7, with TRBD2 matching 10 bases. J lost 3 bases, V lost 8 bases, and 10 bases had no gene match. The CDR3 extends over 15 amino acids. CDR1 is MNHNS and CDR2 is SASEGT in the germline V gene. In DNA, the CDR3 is TGTGCCAGCCACGAACCGGCTAGCGGGAGCTACGAGCAGTACTTC. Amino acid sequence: CASHEPASGSYEQYF.

CDR3 loop: CAWSKSGWNTEAFF. CDR3 DNA sequence: TGTGCCTGGAGTAAGTCGGGCTGGAACACTGAAGCTTTCTTT. The V and J genes are TRBV30 and TRBJ1-1; no clear D. V was trimmed by 2 bases and J by 1 base, leaving 11 bases between them. The CDR3 is 14 amino acids. From germline, CDR1 is GTSNPN and CDR2 SVGIG (reference sequence).

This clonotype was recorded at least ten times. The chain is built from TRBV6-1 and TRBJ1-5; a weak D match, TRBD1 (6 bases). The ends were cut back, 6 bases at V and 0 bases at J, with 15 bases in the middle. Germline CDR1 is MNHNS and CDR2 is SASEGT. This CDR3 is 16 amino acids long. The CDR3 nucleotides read TGTGCCAGCAGCCGTAAACAGGGAAGTAGCAATCAGCCCCAGCATTTT. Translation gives CASSRKQGSSNQPQHF.